The 13 T cell receptor beta chains presented below share a single source sample, sequenced in a study of sequential checkpoint blockade in melanoma. Sequencing used immunoSEQ multiplex PCR; TCRdb keeps in-frame clones, though not all of them. The sample holds roughly 3,000 clones, less than 25% seen once. Treatment specified: randomized to nivolumab then ipilimumab (arm A) or the reverse (arm B). Specimen: tumor tissue (inferred from file names), collected from a patient given nivolumab and ipilimumab in sequence. These receptors originate from a human donor with melanoma.

The chain joins TRBV5-1 to TRBJ2-6; no definite D call. CDR1 and CDR2 from the germline V gene are SGHRS and YFSETQ. This CDR3 contains 14 residues. Between the trimmed V and J ends, which lost 3 bases and 4 bases, there was a span of 8 bases. This chain's CDR3 is CASSSGGGANVLTF. The DNA for the CDR3 is TGCGCCAGCAGCTCGGGTGGCGGGGCCAACGTCCTGACTTTC.

Judged by abundance, this clone is medium-sized (0.01 to 0.1%). The J gene is TRBJ1-2, the V gene TRBV11-3; D is possibly TRBD1 (5 bases). This CDR3 is 14 amino acids long. Germline CDR1 SGHNT, CDR2 YENEEA. The V end lost 0 bases, the J end lost 2 bases, and 7 bases lay between the germline ends. CDR3 protein: CASSLEGLNYGYTF. The CDR3 DNA sequence: TGTGCCAGCAGCTTAGAGGGACTGAACTATGGCTACACCTTC.

This clone was counted at least ten times. The chain employs TRBV11-3 and TRBJ2-6; TRBD1 matches at 9 bases. This CDR3 has 18 residues. Germline-derived CDR1 and CDR2 are SGHNT and YENEEA. The V and J ends lost 0 bases and 2 bases, in that order; junction bases with no gene match: 5. The CDR3 DNA reads TGTGCCAGCAGCTTAGAAGGGACAGGGTTACCTGGGGCCAACGTCCTGACTTTC. This encodes CASSLEGTGLPGANVLTF.

The J gene is TRBJ2-3, the V gene TRBV18; no clear D gene. Trimming left V 2 bases short and J 0 bases short, with 15 bases between. This CDR3 contains 17 residues. In germline, CDR1 is KGHSH, CDR2 LQKENI. DNA for the CDR3: TGTGCCAGCTCACCAAGGGCAGGCAAAGGGAGCACAGATACGCAGTATTTT. Its translation is CASSPRAGKGSTDTQYF.

The sample holds a few counts of this clone. J is TRBJ2-2 and V is TRBV6-8; no clear D gene. CDR3 length: 13 amino acids. Germline assignment: CDR1 MNHGY and CDR2 SAAAGT. V was pared by 5 bases and J by 5 bases, with 9 bases between. Here the CDR3 DNA reads TGTGCCAGCAGTGATGGACCGACCGGGGAGCTGTTTTTT. This sequence encodes CASSDGPTGELFF.

This clone occurred many times. V is TRBV11-3 and J is TRBJ1-6; D gene uncertain. Trimming took off 1 base at V and 10 bases at J, with 17 bases between the two ends. The CDR3 is 16 residues long. Germline CDR1 SGHNT, CDR2 YENEEA. CDR3 coding DNA: TGTGCCAGCAGCTTAGTTGTTGCTGGGTTCGGATCACCCCTCCACTTT. It translates to CASSLVVAGFGSPLHF. Looking up the rest from reference TRBV11-3 and TRBJ1-6 gives the full variable domain: EAGVVQSPRYKIIEKKQPVAFWCNPISGHNTLYWYLQNLGQGPELLIRYENEEAVDDSQLPKDRFSAERLKGVDSTLKIQPAELGDSAVYLCASSLVVAGFGSPLHFGNGTRLTVT.

This clone is classed as medium-sized (0.01 to 0.1%). This chain joins TRBV9 and TRBJ2-2; the D call may be TRBD1 or TRBD2 (5 bases each). The CDR3 loop spans 15 amino acids. CDR1 is SGDLS and CDR2 is YYNGEE in the germline V gene. With 4 bases removed from V and 5 bases from J, the gap between germline ends came to 15 bases. CDR3 nucleotide sequence: TGTGCCAGCAGCTACCCGGGACGGGGAACCGGGGAGCTGTTTTTT. Translation gives CASSYPGRGTGELFF.

This clone came up a few times. J is TRBJ2-7 and V is TRBV9; TRBD1 agrees at 7 bases. The CDR3 length is 14 residues. Looked up from germline, CDR1 is SGDLS and CDR2 is YYNGEE. Trimming took 1 base from V and 5 from J; bases not matched to a gene: 6. The CDR3 coding sequence is TGTGCCAGCAGCGTATGGGACAGCCGCGACGAGCAGTACTTC. The encoded protein is CASSVWDSRDEQYF.

The chain has TRBV19 and TRBJ2-7; D call uncertain. From germline, CDR1 is LNHDA and CDR2 SQIVND (reference sequence). The CDR3 loop spans 15 amino acids. Trimming took 0 bases from V and 3 from J, leaving 12 bases between them. Here the CDR3 reads CASSIDKRTSYEQYF. Here the CDR3 DNA reads TGTGCCAGTAGTATAGATAAACGTACAAGCTACGAGCAGTACTTC.

The chain carries TRBV6-8 and TRBJ1-2, with unresolved D. V was clipped by 0 bases and J by 5 bases, with 7 bases between them. The CDR3 length is 13 residues. Looked up from germline, CDR1 is MNHGY and CDR2 is SAAAGT. As DNA, the CDR3 is TGTGCCAGCAGTTACTCGAATCTGTATGGCTACACCTTC. Its protein product is CASSYSNLYGYTF.

This clone is labeled medium-sized. The chain employs TRBV11-3 and TRBJ1-1; D gene unclear. Germline assignment: CDR1 SGHNT and CDR2 YENEEA. V lost 0 bases to trimming and J lost 2 bases, with 7 bases between them. This CDR3 comprises 14 residues. CDR3 amino acids: CASSLEGLNTEAFF. The CDR3 DNA reads TGTGCCAGCAGCTTAGAAGGCCTCAACACTGAAGCTTTCTTT.

This clone was found a few times. The chain carries TRBV6-8 and TRBJ1-2; TRBD1 matches 10 bases. With 2 bases clipped from V and 4 bases from J, the junction kept 7 bases outside the gene matches. Germline V CDR1 and CDR2: MNHGY, SAAAGT. This CDR3 is 16 amino acids long. CDR3 in amino acids: CASSYGGDRGTYGYTF. CDR3 coding DNA: TGTGCCAGCAGTTACGGGGGGGACAGGGGCACCTATGGCTACACCTTC.

The rearrangement links TRBV25-1 to TRBJ1-2; D is undetermined. Germline CDR1 and CDR2: MGHDK and SYGVNS. With 1 base removed from V and 8 bases from J, the gap between germline ends came to 17 bases. The CDR3 runs 15 residues. CDR3 sequence: CASSESSGNGKGYTF. Here the CDR3 DNA reads TGTGCCAGCAGTGAATCCAGCGGTAATGGGAAAGGCTACACCTTC.